What follows is one T cell receptor beta chain and its context. Its antigen is unidentified. The data belong to a study of cytomegalovirus exposure and HLA in healthy donors. Notes on the study in general: The classifier reportedly diagnosed cytomegalovirus status with high sensitivity and specificity. Some TCR beta chains (around 160 of them) were listed as cytomegalovirus-associated.

The study drew the donors from its approximately 120-subject validation cohort, separate from the approximately 700-subject first cohort. The germline V gene has CDR1 SGDLS and CDR2 YYNGEE. V dropped 4 bases and J dropped 1; count of bases not matched to a gene: 6. The CDR3 contains 15 residues. Profiled with immunoSEQ multiplex PCR; TCRdb holds only in-frame clones, not every one. The profile shows 180,000 or so clones, around nine tenths of them singletons. The chain carries TRBV9 and TRBJ2-3; 7 nucleotides align to TRBD2. The TCR sequence derives from a young man in good health and CMV-seropositive. The source material was PBMCs. Here the CDR3 reads CASSPPGGGTDTQYF. Written as DNA, the CDR3 is TGTGCCAGCAGCCCGCCGGGGGGAGGCACAGATACGCAGTATTTT.